These 14 T cell receptor beta chains originate from one sample sequenced in a study of CD8 T cells in ankylosing spondylitis. General observations from the study: Made up of about eight highly homologous variants, a TCR beta motif appeared characteristic of ankylosing spondylitis blood.

Via MiXCR, TCRdb re-called the 5' RACE reads, giving one row per CDR3 protein. The table shows around 890,000 distinct CDR3 sequences, with about 10% occurring only once. Antigens of these TCRs are unknown. Sequencing was performed on blood, either unsorted or a sorted T cell fraction (not recorded which). These receptors all come from a male donor with ankylosing spondylitis.

The rearrangement links TRBV9 to TRBJ2-1; 7 bases agree with TRBD2. Germline CDR1 and CDR2: SGDLS and YYNGEE. The V gene end was trimmed by 0 bases and the J gene end by 7 bases; junction bases not matched to a gene: 7. The CDR3 spans 15 residues. The CDR3 spells CASSVASGRVNEQFF. As DNA, the CDR3 is TGTGCCAGCAGCGTAGCTAGTGGGAGGGTTAATGAGCAGTTCTTC.

This clonotype appeared a few times. The V and J genes are TRBV20-1 and TRBJ1-5; the D is unclear. This CDR3 is built from 15 residues. Trimming shortened V by 3 bases and J by 4 bases, and 16 bases separated the two germline ends. Germline V gives CDR1 DFQATT, CDR2 SNEGSKA (reference sequence). The CDR3 bases are TGCAGTGCTAGTCTGCTGAGGACGGTTAATCAGCCCCAGCATTTT. This encodes CSASLLRTVNQPQHF.

This clonotype was seen a few times. The V call is TRBV5-5, the J call TRBJ2-5; possibly TRBD1 or TRBD2 for D (5 bases each). With 1 base removed from V and 2 bases from J, the gap between germline ends came to 12 bases. The germline gives CDR1 SGHKS, CDR2 YYEKEE (reference sequence). This CDR3 comprises 15 residues. The CDR3 sequence: CASSLLGETQETQYF. The CDR3 coding sequence is TGTGCCAGCAGCTTGTTGGGGGAAACTCAAGAGACCCAGTACTTC.

The chain has TRBV7-2 and TRBJ2-7, with D unresolved. The germline gives CDR1 SGHTA, CDR2 FQGNSA. V dropped 5 bases and J dropped 5 bases, with 10 bases sitting between them. This CDR3 contains 12 residues. CDR3 DNA sequence: TGTGCCAGCAGCCCCAAGGTCCACGAGCAGTACTTC. Its translation: CASSPKVHEQYF.

V and J are TRBV5-1 and TRBJ2-3; TRBD1 aligns across 9 bases. In germline, CDR1 is SGHRS, CDR2 YFSETQ. V shed 7 bases, J shed 4 bases, and the junction held 4 bases outside the gene matches. There are 13 residues in the CDR3. The CDR3, as DNA: TGCGCCAGCGCGGGACAGGGTGCAGATACGCAGTATTTT. Translation: CASAGQGADTQYF.

This clonotype was found many times. The rearrangement uses TRBV7-2 and TRBJ2-1, with D possibly being TRBD2 (6 bases). The germline V gene encodes CDR1 SGHTA and CDR2 FQGNSA. The CDR3 covers 15 residues. V lost 0 bases to trimming and J lost 2 bases, with 8 bases between them. The CDR3 DNA reads as TGTGCCAGCAGCTTAGCGTGGGGGGCCTACAATGAGCAGTTCTTC. This codes for CASSLAWGAYNEQFF.

This clonotype was counted between two and nine times. The chain joins TRBV7-2 to TRBJ2-1, with 8 nucleotides matching TRBD2. Per the germline V gene, CDR1 is SGHTA and CDR2 is FQGNSA. CDR3 length: 17 residues. The V gene end was trimmed by 6 bases and the J gene end by 3 bases; junction bases not matched to a gene: 13. CDR3 sequence (DNA): TGTGCCAGCAGTTTACGGGGGGTAGCGGGATTCTACAATGAGCAGTTCTTC. Translating gives CASSLRGVAGFYNEQFF.

The gene calls are TRBV7-6 and TRBJ2-2; either TRBD1 or TRBD2 may fit D (6 bases each). The CDR3 sequence is 17 residues long. V was pared by 2 bases and J by 5 bases, with 18 bases between. Germline CDR1 and CDR2: SGHVS and FNYEAQ. CDR3 residues: CASSLLREARGTGELFF. The CDR3 coding sequence is TGTGCCAGCAGCTTATTGCGGGAAGCAAGGGGGACCGGGGAGCTGTTTTTT.

The chain recombines TRBV20-1 with TRBJ2-3; 8 nucleotides align to TRBD2. The CDR3 has 16 residues. Germline V gives CDR1 DFQATT, CDR2 SNEGSKA (reference sequence). The trim removed 0 bases at V and 3 bases at J, leaving 8 bases unmatched. The CDR3 is CSARDGGAGATDTQYF. The DNA for the CDR3 is TGCAGTGCTAGAGATGGTGGAGCGGGAGCAACAGATACGCAGTATTTT.

There are many counts of this clonotype. This chain joins TRBV20-1 and TRBJ2-5; 8 positions match TRBD1. V trimming: 6 bases; J trimming: 4 bases; junction bases outside the gene matches: 10. Germline assignment: CDR1 DFQATT and CDR2 SNEGSKA (reference sequence). The CDR3 spans 14 residues. CDR3 coding DNA: TGCAGTGCCTCCCCAGGGGGCGCGTTAGAGACCCAGTACTTC. The encoded protein is CSASPGGALETQYF.

The V call is TRBV25-1, the J call TRBJ2-5; 10 bases are a match to TRBD1. V shed 6 bases and J 0 bases; nucleotides not matched to a gene: 4. The CDR3 runs to 15 residues. Germline V gene lookup returns CDR1 MGHDK and CDR2 SYGVNS. CDR3 nucleotide sequence: TGTGCCAGCAGAGGGACAGGGGTGGACCAAGAGACCCAGTACTTC. Translating gives CASRGTGVDQETQYF.

Ten or more counts support this clonotype. The V gene is TRBV7-2, the J gene TRBJ1-1; 8 nucleotides agree with TRBD1. Unmatched junction bases numbered 2, after V lost 5 bases and J lost 0 bases. Germline V gives CDR1 SGHTA, CDR2 FQGNSA. The CDR3 runs to 14 residues. CDR3 region: CASSPGQVNTEAFF. DNA of the CDR3: TGTGCCAGCAGCCCGGGACAGGTGAACACTGAAGCTTTCTTT.

A note on this clonotype: Since a much larger clone is just one base distant, this may be a read error. This chain joins TRBV4-3 and TRBJ1-2; no reliable D call. The CDR3 is made up of 14 amino acids. V was shortened by 1 base and J by 4 bases, with 10 bases between the two germline ends. In germline, CDR1 is LGHNA, CDR2 YSLEER. CDR3 residues: CASSQALQSYGYTF. In DNA, the CDR3 is TGCGCCAGCAGCCAAGCGTTACAGTCCTATGGCTACACCTTC.

The table lists this clonotype with a few counts. The CDR3 nucleotides are TGCGCCAGCAGCTTGGAGCGGTCTAACTATGGCTACACCTTC. It codes for CASSLERSNYGYTF. The J gene is TRBJ1-2, the V gene TRBV5-1; no definite D call. Trimming cost V 0 bases and J 0 bases, with 6 bases left between them. The CDR3 length is 14 residues. Per the germline V gene, CDR1 is SGHRS and CDR2 is YFSETQ.